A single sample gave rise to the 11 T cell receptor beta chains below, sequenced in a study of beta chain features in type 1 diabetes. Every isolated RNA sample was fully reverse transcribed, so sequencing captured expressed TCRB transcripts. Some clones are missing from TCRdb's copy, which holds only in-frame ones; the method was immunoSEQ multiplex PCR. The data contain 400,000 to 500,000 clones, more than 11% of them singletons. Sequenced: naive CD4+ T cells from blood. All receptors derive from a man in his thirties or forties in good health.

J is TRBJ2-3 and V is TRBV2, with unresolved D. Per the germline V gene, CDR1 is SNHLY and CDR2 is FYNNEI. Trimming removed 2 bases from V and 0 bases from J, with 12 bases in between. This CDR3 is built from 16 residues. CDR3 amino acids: CASSERAGTSTDTQYF. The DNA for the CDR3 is TGTGCCAGCAGTGAAAGGGCAGGCACTAGCACAGATACGCAGTATTTT.

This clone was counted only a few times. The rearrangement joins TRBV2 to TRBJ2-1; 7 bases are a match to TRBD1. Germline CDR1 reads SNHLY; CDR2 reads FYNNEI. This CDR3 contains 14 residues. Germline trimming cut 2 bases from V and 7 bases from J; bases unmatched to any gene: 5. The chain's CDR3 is CASSEQGQINEQFF. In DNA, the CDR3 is TGTGCCAGCAGTGAACAGGGACAGATTAATGAGCAGTTCTTC.

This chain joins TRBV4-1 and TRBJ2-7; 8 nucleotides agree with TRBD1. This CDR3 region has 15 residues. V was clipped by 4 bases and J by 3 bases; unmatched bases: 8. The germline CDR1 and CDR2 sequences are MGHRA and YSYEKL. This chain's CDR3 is CASSPTGTGYYEQYF. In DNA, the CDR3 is TGCGCCAGCAGCCCAACCGGGACAGGCTACTACGAGCAGTACTTC.

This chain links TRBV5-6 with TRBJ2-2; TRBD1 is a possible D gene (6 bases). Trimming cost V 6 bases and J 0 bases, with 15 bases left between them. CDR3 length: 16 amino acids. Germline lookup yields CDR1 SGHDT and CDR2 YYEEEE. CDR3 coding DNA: TGTGCCAGCAACTCCGGGACACCCGCGAACACCGGGGAGCTGTTTTTT. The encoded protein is CASNSGTPANTGELFF. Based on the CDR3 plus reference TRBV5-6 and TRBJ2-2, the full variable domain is DAGVTQSPTHLIKTRGQQVTLRCSPKSGHDTVSWYQQALGQGPQFIFQYYEEEERQRGNFPDRFSGHQFPNYSSELNVNALLLGDSALYLCASNSGTPANTGELFFGEGSRLTVL.

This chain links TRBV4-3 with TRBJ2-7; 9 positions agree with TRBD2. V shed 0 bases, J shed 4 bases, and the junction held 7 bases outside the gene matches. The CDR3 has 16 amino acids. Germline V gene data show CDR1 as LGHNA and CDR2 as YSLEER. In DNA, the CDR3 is TGCGCCAGCAGCCAAGATCGTAGCGGGAGTCCGTACGAGCAGTACTTC. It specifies CASSQDRSGSPYEQYF.

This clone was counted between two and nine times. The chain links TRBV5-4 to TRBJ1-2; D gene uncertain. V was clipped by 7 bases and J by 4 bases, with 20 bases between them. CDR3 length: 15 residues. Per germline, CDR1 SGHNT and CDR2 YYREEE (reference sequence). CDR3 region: CASQIDPFVGYGYTF. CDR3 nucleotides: TGTGCCAGCCAAATCGACCCGTTTGTTGGCTATGGCTACACCTTC.

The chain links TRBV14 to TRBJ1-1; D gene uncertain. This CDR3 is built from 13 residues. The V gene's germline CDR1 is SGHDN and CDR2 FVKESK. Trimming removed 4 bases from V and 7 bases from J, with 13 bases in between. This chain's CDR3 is CASSRSFTSEAFF. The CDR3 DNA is TGTGCCAGCAGCCGAAGTTTCACTAGTGAAGCTTTCTTT.

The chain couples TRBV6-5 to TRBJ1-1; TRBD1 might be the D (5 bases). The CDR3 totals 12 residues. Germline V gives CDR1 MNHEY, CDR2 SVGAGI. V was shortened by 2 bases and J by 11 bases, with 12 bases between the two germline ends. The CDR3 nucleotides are TGTGCCAGCAGTTACCCGACAGAGTGGGCTTTCTTT. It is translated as CASSYPTEWAFF.

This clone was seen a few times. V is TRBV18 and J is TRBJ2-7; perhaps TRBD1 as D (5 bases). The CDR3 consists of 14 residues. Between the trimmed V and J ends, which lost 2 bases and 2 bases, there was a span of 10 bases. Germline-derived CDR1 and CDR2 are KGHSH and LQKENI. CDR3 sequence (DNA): TGTGCCAGCTCACCAGCAGGGCTGCCCTACGAGCAGTACTTC. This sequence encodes CASSPAGLPYEQYF.

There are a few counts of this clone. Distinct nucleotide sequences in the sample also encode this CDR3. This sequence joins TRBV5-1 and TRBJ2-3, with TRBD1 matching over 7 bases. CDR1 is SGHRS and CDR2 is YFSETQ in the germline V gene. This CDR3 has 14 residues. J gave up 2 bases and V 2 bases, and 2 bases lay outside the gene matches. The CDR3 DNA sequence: TGCGCCAGCAGCTTCGGACAGGTCACAGATACGCAGTATTTT. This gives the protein CASSFGQVTDTQYF.

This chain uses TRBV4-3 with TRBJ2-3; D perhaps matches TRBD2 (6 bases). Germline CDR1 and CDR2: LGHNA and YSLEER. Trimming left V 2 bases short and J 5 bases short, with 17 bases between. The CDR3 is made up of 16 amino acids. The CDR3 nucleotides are TGCGCCAGCAGCCAATTTATTTCTGGAGGGCGAGATACGCAGTATTTT. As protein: CASSQFISGGRDTQYF.